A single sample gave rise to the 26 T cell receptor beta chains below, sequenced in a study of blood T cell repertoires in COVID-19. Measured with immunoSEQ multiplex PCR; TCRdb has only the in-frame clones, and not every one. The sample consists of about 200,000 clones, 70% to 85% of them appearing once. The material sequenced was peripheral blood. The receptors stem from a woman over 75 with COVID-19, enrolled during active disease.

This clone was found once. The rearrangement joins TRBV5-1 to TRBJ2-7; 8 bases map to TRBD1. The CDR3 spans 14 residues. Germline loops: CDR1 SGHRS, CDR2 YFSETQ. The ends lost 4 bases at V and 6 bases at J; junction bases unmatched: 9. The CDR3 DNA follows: TGCGCCAGCAGCCGCGACAGGGGATCTTCCGAGCAGTACTTC. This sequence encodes CASSRDRGSSEQYF.

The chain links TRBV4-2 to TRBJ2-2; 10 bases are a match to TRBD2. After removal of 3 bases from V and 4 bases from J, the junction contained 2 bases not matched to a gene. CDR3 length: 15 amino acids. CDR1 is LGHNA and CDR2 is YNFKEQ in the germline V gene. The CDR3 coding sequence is TGTGCCAGCAGCCAGAGCGGGAGGGCCACCGGGGAGCTGTTTTTT. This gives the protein CASSQSGRATGELFF.

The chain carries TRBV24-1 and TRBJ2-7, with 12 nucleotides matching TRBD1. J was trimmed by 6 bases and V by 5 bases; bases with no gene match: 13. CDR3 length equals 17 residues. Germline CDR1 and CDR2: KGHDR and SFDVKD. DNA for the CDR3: TGTGCCACCAGTGGGATACAGGCCGGGACAGGGGGCTTCGAGCAGTACTTC. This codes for CATSGIQAGTGGFEQYF.

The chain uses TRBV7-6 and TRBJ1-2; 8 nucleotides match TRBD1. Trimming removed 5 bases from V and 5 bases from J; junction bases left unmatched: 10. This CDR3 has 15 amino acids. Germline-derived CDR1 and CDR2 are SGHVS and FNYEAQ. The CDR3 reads CASSLRTGSRYGYTF. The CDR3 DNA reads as TGTGCCAGCAGCCTAAGGACAGGGTCGAGATATGGCTACACCTTC.

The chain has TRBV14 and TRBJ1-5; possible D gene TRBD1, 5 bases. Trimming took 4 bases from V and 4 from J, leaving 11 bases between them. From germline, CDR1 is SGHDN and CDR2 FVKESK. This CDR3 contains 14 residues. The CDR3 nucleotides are TGTGCCAGCAGCCCCCGGGGGTCTAATCAGCCCCAGCATTTT. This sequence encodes CASSPRGSNQPQHF.

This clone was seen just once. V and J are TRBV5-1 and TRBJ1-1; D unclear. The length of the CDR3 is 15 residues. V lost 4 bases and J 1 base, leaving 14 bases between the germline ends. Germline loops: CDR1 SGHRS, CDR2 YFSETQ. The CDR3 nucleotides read TGCGCCAGCAGCGCTTTAGCGGCTGGGAACACTGAAGCTTTCTTT. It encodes CASSALAAGNTEAFF.

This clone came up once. The CDR3 DNA reads TGTGCCAGCAGCAGGGCCGGGACTACCACAGATACGCAGTATTTT. Translated: CASSRAGTTTDTQYF. The gene calls are TRBV11-2 and TRBJ2-3; the match to TRBD2 covers 7 bases. Germline V gene data show CDR1 as SGHAT and CDR2 as FQNNGV. V lost 5 bases, J lost 2 bases, and 7 bases stayed unmatched. The CDR3 has 15 residues.

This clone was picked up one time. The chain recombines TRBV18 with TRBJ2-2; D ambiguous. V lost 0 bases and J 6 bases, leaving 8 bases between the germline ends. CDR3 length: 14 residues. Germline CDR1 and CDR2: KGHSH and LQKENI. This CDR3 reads CASSPPNPAGELFF. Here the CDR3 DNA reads TGTGCCAGCTCACCACCGAATCCGGCCGGGGAGCTGTTTTTT.

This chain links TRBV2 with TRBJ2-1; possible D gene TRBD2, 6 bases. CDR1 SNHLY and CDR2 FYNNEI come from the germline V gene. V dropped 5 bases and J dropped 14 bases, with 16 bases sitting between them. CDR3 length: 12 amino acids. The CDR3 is CASSPPGDGKFF. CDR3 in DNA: TGTGCCAGCAGTCCCCCGGGAGACGGGAAGTTCTTC.

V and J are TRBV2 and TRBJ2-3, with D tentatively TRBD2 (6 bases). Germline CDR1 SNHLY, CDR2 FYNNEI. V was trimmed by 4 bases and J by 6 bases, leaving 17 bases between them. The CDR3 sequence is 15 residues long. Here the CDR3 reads CASSGRAPQTDTQYF. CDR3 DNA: TGTGCCAGCAGTGGGAGGGCCCCACAAACGGATACGCAGTATTTT.

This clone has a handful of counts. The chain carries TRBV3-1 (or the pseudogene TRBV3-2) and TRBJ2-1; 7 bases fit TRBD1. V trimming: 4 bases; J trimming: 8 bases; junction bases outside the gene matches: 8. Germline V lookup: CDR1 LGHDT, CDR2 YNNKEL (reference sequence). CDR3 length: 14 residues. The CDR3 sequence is CASSLRQGVDEQFF. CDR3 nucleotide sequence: TGTGCCAGCAGCCTCAGACAGGGAGTCGATGAGCAGTTCTTC.

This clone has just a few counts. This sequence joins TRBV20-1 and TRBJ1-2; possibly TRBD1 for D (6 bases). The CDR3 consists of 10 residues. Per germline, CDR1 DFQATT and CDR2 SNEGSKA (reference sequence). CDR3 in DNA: TGCAGGGCCCAGGGGAATGGCTACACCTTC. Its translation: CRAQGNGYTF.

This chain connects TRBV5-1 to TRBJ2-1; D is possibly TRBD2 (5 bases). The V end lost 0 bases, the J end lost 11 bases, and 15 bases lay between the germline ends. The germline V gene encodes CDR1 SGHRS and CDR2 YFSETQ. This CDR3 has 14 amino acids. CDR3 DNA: TGCGCCAGCAGCTTGGACCCAATGGGAGTTCAGCAGTTCTTC. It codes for CASSLDPMGVQQFF.

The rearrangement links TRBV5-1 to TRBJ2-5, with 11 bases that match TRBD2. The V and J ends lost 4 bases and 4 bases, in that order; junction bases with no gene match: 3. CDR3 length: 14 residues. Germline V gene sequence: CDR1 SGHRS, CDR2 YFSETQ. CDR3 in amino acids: CASSVAGGGETQYF. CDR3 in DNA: TGCGCCAGCAGCGTAGCGGGAGGGGGAGAGACCCAGTACTTC.

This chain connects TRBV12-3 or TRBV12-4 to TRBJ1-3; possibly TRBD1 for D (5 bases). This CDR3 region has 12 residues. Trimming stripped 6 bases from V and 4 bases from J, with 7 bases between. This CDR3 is CASSNRGNTIYF. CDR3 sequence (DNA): TGTGCCAGCAGCAACAGGGGAAACACCATATATTTT.

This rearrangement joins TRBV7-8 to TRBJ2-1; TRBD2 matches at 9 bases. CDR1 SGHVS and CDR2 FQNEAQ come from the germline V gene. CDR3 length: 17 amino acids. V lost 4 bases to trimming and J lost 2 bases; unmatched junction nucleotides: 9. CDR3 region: CASSSRELAGTYNEQFF. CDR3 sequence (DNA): TGTGCCAGCAGCTCCCGGGAGCTAGCGGGGACCTACAATGAGCAGTTCTTC.

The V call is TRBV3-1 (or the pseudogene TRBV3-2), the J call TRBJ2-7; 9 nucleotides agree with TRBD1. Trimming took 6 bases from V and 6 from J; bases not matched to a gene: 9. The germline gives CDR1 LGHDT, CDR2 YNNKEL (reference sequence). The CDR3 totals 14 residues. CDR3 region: CASSPGTGLFEQYF. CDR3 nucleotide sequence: TGTGCCAGCAGTCCCGGGACAGGGTTATTCGAGCAGTACTTC.

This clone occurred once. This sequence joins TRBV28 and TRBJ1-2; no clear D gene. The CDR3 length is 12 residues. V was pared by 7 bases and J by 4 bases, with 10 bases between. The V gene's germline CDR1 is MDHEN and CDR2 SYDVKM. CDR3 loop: CASTNSSYGYTF. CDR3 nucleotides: TGTGCCAGCACCAATTCTAGCTATGGCTACACCTTC.

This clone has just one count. The CDR3 region has the DNA TGTGCCAGCAGTTACTCGCGGGGCGAGCAGTACTTC. Its protein is CASSYSRGEQYF. The rearrangement links TRBV6-5 to TRBJ2-7, with a weak D call TRBD2 (6 bases). Germline lookup yields CDR1 MNHEY and CDR2 SVGAGI. This CDR3 has 12 amino acids. V was clipped by 0 bases and J by 6 bases, with 6 bases between them.

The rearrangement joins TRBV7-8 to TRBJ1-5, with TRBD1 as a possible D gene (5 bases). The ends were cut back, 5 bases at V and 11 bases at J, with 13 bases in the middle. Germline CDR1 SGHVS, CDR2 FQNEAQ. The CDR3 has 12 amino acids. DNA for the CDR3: TGTGCCAGCAGCCCCCGCGGGGCCACCCAGCATTTT. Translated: CASSPRGATQHF.

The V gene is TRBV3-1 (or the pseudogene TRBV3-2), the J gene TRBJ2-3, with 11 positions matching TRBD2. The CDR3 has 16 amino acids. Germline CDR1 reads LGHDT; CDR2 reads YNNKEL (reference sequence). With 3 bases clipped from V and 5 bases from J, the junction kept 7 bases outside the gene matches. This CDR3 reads CASSQGTSGGLDTQYF. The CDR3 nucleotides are TGTGCCAGCAGCCAGGGTACTAGCGGGGGCCTAGATACGCAGTATTTT.

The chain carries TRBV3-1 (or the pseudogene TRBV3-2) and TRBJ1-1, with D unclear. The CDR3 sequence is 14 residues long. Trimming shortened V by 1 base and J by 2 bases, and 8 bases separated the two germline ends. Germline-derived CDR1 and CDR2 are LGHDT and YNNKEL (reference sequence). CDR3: CASSQGGHNTEAFF. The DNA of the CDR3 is TGTGCCAGCAGCCAAGGTGGCCATAACACTGAAGCTTTCTTT.

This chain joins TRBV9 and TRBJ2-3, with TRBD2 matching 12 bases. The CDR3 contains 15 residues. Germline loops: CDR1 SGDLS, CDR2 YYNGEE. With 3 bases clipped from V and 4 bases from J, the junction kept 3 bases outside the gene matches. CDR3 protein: CASSAGLAGPDTQYF. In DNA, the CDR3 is TGTGCCAGCAGCGCGGGACTAGCGGGTCCAGATACGCAGTATTTT.

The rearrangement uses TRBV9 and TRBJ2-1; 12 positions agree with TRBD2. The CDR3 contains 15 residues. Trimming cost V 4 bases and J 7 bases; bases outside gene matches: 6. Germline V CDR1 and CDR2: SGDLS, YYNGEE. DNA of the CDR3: TGTGCCAGCAGCCCGGGGACTAGCGGGCTTAATGAGCAGTTCTTC. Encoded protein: CASSPGTSGLNEQFF.

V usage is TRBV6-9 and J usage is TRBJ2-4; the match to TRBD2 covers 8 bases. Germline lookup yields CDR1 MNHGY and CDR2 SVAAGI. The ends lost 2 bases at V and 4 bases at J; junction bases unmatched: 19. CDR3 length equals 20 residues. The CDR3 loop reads CASSYQGRCGWREAKNIQYF. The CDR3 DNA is TGTGCCAGCAGTTATCAGGGGAGGTGTGGGTGGCGGGAGGCGAAAAACATTCAGTACTTC.

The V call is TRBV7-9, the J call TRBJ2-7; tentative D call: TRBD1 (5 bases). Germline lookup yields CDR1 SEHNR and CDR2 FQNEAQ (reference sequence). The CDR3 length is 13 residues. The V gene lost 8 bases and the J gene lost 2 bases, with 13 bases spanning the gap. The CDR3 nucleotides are TGTGCCAGCCGACCTCAGGGCGCCTACGAGCAGTACTTC. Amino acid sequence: CASRPQGAYEQYF.